This passage covers 9 T cell receptor beta chains from one sample sequenced in a study of Graves' ophthalmopathy and Graves' hyperthyroidism. RNA transcripts yielded amplified TCR beta CDR3 regions. First-round RT-PCR with HTBI primers preceded a second-round multiplex PCR. Via MiXCR, TCRdb re-called the multiplex PCR reads, giving one row per CDR3 protein. This table holds about 240,000 distinct CDR3 sequences, around 45% found once. Sequencing input: peripheral blood. These receptors were taken from an adult man with Graves' ophthalmopathy.

DNA of the CDR3: TGTGCCAGCAGCAAGGACACAACCTCCTACGAGCAGTACTTC. Translation gives CASSKDTTSYEQYF. This rearrangement joins TRBV7-6 to TRBJ2-7; a weak D match, TRBD1 (5 bases). Germline V gene sequence: CDR1 SGHVS, CDR2 FNYEAQ. The ends were cut back, 5 bases at V and 0 bases at J, with 11 bases in the middle. This CDR3 has 14 residues.

This clonotype has ten or more counts. The V gene is TRBV10-2, the J gene TRBJ2-7; TRBD1 matches at 8 bases. J lost 6 bases, V lost 6 bases, and 4 bases had no gene match. CDR1 is WSHSY, CDR2 SAAADI, per germline. CDR3 size: 12 residues. CDR3: CASSWTGTEQYF. In DNA, the CDR3 is TGCGCCAGCAGCTGGACAGGGACCGAGCAGTACTTC.

V usage is TRBV7-8 and J usage is TRBJ2-7; 15 bases fit TRBD2. The CDR3 length is 14 residues. Germline V CDR1 and CDR2: SGHVS, FQNEAQ. The J segment lost 6 bases and the V segment lost 9 bases, leaving 6 bases of the junction unmatched. The CDR3 DNA is TGTGCCAGTCAGGGGACTAGCGGGAGGTGCGAGCAGTACTTC. Translating it yields CASQGTSGRCEQYF.

A few counts support this clonotype. The rearrangement uses TRBV7-9 and TRBJ1-1; TRBD1 matches 8 bases. CDR3 length equals 14 residues. Germline values: CDR1 SEHNR, CDR2 FQNEAQ (reference sequence). The ends lost 4 bases at V and 0 bases at J; junction bases unmatched: 1. The CDR3 DNA reads as TGTGCCAGCAGCTGGGGACAGGTGAACACTGAAGCTTTCTTT. Translating gives CASSWGQVNTEAFF.

This clonotype showed up just a few times. The chain links TRBV20-1 to TRBJ1-2; a weak D match, TRBD1 (5 bases). V shed 5 bases and J shed 6 bases, with 13 bases lying between them. Germline lookup yields CDR1 DFQATT and CDR2 SNEGSKA (reference sequence). The CDR3 runs 12 residues. The CDR3 spells CSALGLLDGYTF. The CDR3 DNA is TGCAGTGCTCTGGGGCTTCTGGATGGCTACACCTTC.

This chain joins TRBV29-1 and TRBJ1-2; D unresolved. Germline V gene data show CDR1 as SQVTM and CDR2 as ANQGSEA. V dropped 3 bases and J dropped 2 bases, with 10 bases sitting between them. This CDR3 has 13 amino acids. Here the CDR3 DNA reads TGCAGCGTTGAGTCGACTGGAAACTATGGCTACACCTTC. It specifies CSVESTGNYGYTF.

The chain carries TRBV10-2 and TRBJ2-7; 13 bases align to TRBD2. Losses at the gene ends were 8 bases for V and 9 bases for J; bases not matched to a gene: 13. From germline, CDR1 is WSHSY and CDR2 SAAADI. This CDR3 spans 15 amino acids. The CDR3 coding sequence is TGCGCCAGCGGGACTAGCGGGGCCTCCACAGATACGCAGTACTTC. Translation gives CASGTSGASTDTQYF.

Concerning this clonotype itself: The junction departs from germline at one end; a sequencing error may be responsible. The chain is built from TRBV10-3 and TRBJ2-7; D unresolved. CDR1 is ENHRY and CDR2 is SYGVKD in the germline V gene. CDR3 length: 11 residues. For the CDR3, the DNA is TGTGCCAGCGCAGTGAACTACGTGCAGTACTTC. Translation: CASAVNYVQYF.

The V and J genes are TRBV19 and TRBJ2-5; a weak D match, TRBD2 (6 bases). The better agreement between TRBJ2-7 and the DNA end casts doubt on the J call. The CDR3 is 15 residues long. The germline V gene encodes CDR1 LNHDA and CDR2 SQIVND (reference sequence). The CDR3 DNA reads TGTGCCAGTAGTATAGGGTCCGGGAGCTCCTACGAGCAGTACTTC. Protein sequence: CASSIGSGSSYEQYF.